This is a list of T cell receptor beta chains from one sample in a study of blood T cells in healthy people across ages. TCRdb used MiXCR to reprocess the 5' RACE reads, holding one entry per CDR3 protein. The sample includes 800,000 to 1,000,000 distinct CDR3 sequences, about 44% seen only once; the top ten take 13%. The sample taken for sequencing was blood. These receptors came from a young man in good health. The CDR3 runs from the conserved cysteine through the conserved F or W. The D gene is left open where the match is weak. The size entry is marked missing in some rows and otherwise reads once, few, many or a size class.

j_call: TRBJ1-6; clone_size: once; d_call: -; v_call: TRBV27; cdr3_nt: TGTGCCAGCAGTCGGGACCGCTCCTATAATTCACCCCTCCACTTT; cdr3_aa: CASSRDRSYNSPLHF
j_call: TRBJ2-3; clone_size: few; d_call: -; v_call: TRBV10-3; cdr3_nt: TGTGCCATCAGTAACCCCGGGGGTCGGAACACAGATACGCAGTATTTT; cdr3_aa: CAISNPGGRNTDTQYF
j_call: TRBJ2-1; clone_size: -; d_call: -; v_call: TRBV5-4; cdr3_nt: TGTGCCAGCAGCTGGGAACGGGGGGCCTCCAATGAGCAGTTCTTC; cdr3_aa: CASSWERGASNEQFF
j_call: TRBJ2-4; clone_size: once; d_call: -; v_call: TRBV6-2/TRBV6-3; cdr3_nt: TGTGCCAGCAGGATACGGTCCTCCTACGAGAAGTACTTC; cdr3_aa: CASRIRSSYEKYF
j_call: TRBJ2-7; clone_size: -; d_call: TRBD1; v_call: TRBV5-1; cdr3_nt: TGCGCCAGCGGCTTGGAGACAGGGGAAGGGTACGAGCAGTACTTC; cdr3_aa: CASGLETGEGYEQYF
j_call: TRBJ2-5; clone_size: many; d_call: TRBD2; v_call: TRBV29-1; cdr3_nt: TGCAGCGAAAGAGGACTAGCGGGGAAAAGTGGAGAGACCCAGTACTTC; cdr3_aa: CSERGLAGKSGETQYF
j_call: TRBJ1-1; clone_size: few; d_call: -; v_call: TRBV3-1; cdr3_nt: TGTGCCAGCAGCCAAGATTTGGGGAACACTGAAGCTTTCTTT; cdr3_aa: CASSQDLGNTEAFF
j_call: TRBJ2-1; clone_size: -; d_call: TRBD1; v_call: TRBV2; cdr3_nt: TGTGCCAGCAGTGTCACCCGGACAGGGATCGATGAGCAGTTCTTC; cdr3_aa: CASSVTRTGIDEQFF
j_call: TRBJ1-4; clone_size: -; d_call: -; v_call: TRBV4-2; cdr3_nt: TGTGCCAGCAGCCAAGACAGGGCTGGGGGGTCTAATGAAAAACTGTTTTTT; cdr3_aa: CASSQDRAGGSNEKLFF
j_call: TRBJ2-7; clone_size: -; d_call: -; v_call: TRBV28; cdr3_nt: TGTGTCAGCAGACGTACAGAGGGAGAAACCTACGAGCAGTACTTC; cdr3_aa: CVSRRTEGETYEQYF
j_call: TRBJ2-3; clone_size: -; d_call: TRBD2; v_call: TRBV6-2/TRBV6-3; cdr3_nt: TGTGCCAGCAGTTATCGGCGCGGGGGTGCCCCTAGCACAGATACGCAGTATTTT; cdr3_aa: CASSYRRGGAPSTDTQYF
j_call: TRBJ2-3; clone_size: -; d_call: TRBD1; v_call: TRBV27; cdr3_nt: TGTGCCAGCAGTTTCCTCACCGTCGACAGGGCAGGAGCAGATACGCAGTATTTT; cdr3_aa: CASSFLTVDRAGADTQYF
j_call: TRBJ2-3; clone_size: -; d_call: TRBD1; v_call: TRBV5-1; cdr3_nt: TGCGCCAGCGGACAGGGTAATATGGCAGATACGCAGTATTTT; cdr3_aa: CASGQGNMADTQYF
j_call: TRBJ1-2; clone_size: -; d_call: -; v_call: TRBV3-1; cdr3_nt: TGTGCCAGCAGCCATAGAAGGAGCAACTATGGCTACACCTTC; cdr3_aa: CASSHRRSNYGYTF
j_call: TRBJ2-5; clone_size: -; d_call: -; v_call: TRBV6-5; cdr3_nt: TGTGCCAGCAGTTACGGGGGTGGGAAAAGGACGGGAGAGACCCAGTACTTC; cdr3_aa: CASSYGGGKRTGETQYF